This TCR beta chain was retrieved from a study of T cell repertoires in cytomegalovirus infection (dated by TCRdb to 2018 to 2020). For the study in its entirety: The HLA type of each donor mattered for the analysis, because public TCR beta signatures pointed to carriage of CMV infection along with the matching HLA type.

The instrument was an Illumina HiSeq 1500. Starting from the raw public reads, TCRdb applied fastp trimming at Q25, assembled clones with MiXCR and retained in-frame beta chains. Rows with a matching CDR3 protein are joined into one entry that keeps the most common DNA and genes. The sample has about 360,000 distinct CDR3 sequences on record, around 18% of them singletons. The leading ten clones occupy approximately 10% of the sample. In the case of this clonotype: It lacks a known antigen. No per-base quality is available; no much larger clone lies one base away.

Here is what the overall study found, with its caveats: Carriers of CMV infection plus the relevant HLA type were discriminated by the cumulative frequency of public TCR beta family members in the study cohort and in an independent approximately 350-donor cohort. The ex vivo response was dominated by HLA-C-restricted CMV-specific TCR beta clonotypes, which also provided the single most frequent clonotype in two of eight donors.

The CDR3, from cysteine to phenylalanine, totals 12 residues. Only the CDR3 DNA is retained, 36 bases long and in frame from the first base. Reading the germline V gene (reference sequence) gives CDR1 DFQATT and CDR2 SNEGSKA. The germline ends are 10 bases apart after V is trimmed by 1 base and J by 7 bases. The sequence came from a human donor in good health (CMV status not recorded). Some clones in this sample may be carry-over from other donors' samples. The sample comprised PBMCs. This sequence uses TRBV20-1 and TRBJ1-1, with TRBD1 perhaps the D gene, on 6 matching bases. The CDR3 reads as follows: CSARVEGVEAFF. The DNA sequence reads TGCAGTGCTAGAGTTGAGGGGGTTGAAGCTTTCTTT.